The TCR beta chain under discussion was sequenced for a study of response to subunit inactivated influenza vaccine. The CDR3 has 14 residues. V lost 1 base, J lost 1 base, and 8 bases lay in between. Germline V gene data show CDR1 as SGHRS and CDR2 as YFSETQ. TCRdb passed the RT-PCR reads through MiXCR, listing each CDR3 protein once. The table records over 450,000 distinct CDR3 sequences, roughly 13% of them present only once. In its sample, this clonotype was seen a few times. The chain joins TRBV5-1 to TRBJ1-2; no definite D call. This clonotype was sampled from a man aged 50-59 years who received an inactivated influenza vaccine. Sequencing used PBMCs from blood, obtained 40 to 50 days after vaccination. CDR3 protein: CASSLTQDNYGYTF. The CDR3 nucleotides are TGCGCCAGCAGCTTGACGCAAGATAACTATGGCTACACCTTC.